The T cell receptor (beta chain) under discussion was sequenced for a study of T cell changes during pregnancy in multiple sclerosis. Germline assignment: CDR1 MNHEY and CDR2 SMNVEV (reference sequence). The germline V and J ends were trimmed by 4 bases and 1 base, with 14 bases remaining between them. The CDR3 sequence is 15 residues long. TCRdb's table, derived via immunoSEQ multiplex PCR, lists solely in-frame clones and lacks some. The sample lists tens of thousands of clones, about 96% occurring once. Source: CD8+ T cells from peripheral blood mononuclear cells, taken after pregnancy. V usage is TRBV27 and J usage is TRBJ2-7, with D perhaps TRBD1 (5 bases). This TCR derives from a female donor with multiple sclerosis, enrolled in a pregnancy study. CDR3 protein: CASSYGHASSYEQYF. Written as DNA, the CDR3 is TGTGCCAGCAGTTACGGACACGCCAGTTCCTACGAGCAGTACTTC.